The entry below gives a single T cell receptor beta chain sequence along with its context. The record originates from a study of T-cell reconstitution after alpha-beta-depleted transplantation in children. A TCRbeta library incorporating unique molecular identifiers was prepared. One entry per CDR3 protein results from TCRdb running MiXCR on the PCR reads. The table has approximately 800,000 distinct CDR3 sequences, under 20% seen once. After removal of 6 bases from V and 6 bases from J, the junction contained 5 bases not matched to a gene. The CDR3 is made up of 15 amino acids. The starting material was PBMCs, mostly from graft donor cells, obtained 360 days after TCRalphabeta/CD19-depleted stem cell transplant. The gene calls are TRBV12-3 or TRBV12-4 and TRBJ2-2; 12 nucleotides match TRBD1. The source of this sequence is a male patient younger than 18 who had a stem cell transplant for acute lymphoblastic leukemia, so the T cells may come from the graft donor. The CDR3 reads CASSSRDRGPGELFF. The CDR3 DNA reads TGTGCCAGCAGCTCCCGGGACAGGGGGCCCGGGGAGCTGTTTTTT.